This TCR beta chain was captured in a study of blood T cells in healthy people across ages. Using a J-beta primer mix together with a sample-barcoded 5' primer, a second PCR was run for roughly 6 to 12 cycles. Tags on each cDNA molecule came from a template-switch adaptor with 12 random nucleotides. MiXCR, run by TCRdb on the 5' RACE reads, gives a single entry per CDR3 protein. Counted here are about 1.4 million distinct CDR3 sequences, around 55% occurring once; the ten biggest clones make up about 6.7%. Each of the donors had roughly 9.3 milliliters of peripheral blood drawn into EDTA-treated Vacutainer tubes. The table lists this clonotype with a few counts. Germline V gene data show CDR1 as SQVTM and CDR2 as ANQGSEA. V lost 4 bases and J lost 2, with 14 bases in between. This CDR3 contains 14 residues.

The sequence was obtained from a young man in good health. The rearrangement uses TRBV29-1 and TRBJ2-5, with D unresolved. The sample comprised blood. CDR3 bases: TGCAGCGTTGCACAGCAAGGTTCTCAAGAGACCCAGTACTTC. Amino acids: CSVAQQGSQETQYF.